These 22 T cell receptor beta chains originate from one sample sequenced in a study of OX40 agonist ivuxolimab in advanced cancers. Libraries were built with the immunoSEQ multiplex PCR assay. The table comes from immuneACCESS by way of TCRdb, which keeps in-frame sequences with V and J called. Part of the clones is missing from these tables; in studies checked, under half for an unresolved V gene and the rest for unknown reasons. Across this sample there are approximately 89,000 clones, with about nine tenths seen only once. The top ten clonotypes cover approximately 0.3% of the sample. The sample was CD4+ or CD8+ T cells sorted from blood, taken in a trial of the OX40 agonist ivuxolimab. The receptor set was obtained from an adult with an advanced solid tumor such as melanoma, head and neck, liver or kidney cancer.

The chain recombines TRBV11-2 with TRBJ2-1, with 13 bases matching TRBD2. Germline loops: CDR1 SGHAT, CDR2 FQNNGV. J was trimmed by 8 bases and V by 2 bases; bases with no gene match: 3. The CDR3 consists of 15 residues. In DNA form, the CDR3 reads TGTGCCAGCAGCTTAACAGGACTAGCGGGGGATGAGCAGTTCTTC. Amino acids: CASSLTGLAGDEQFF.

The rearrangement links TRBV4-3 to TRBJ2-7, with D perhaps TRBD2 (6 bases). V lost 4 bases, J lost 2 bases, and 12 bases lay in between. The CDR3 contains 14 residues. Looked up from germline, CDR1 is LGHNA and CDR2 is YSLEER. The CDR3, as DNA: TGCGCCAGCAGCCCTACCGGGAGACCCTACGAGCAGTACTTC. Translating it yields CASSPTGRPYEQYF.

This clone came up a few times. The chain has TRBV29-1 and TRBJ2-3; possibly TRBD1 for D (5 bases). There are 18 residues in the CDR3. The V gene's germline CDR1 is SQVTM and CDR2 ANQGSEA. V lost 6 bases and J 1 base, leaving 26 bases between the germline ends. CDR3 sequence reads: CSVVRVGRAISGTDTQYF. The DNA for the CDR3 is TGCAGCGTAGTGCGCGTCGGCAGGGCCATCTCAGGCACAGATACGCAGTATTTT.

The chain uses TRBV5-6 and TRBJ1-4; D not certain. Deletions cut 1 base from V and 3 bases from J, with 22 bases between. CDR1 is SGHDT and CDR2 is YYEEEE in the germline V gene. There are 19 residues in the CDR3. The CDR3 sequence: CASSLRRVRHYWANEKLFF. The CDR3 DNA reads TGTGCCAGCAGCTTGAGGAGGGTACGCCACTATTGGGCTAATGAAAAACTGTTTTTT.

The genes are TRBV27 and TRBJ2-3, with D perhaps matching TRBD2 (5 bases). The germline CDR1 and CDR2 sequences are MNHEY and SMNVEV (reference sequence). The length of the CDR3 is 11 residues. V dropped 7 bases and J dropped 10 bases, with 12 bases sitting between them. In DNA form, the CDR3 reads TGTGCCAGCACTAACCTCGGGGCGCAGTATTTT. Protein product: CASTNLGAQYF.

CDR3 loop: CASSEQTGGRYGYTF. CDR3 bases: TGCGCCAGCAGCGAGCAGACAGGGGGCCGATATGGCTACACCTTC. The chain couples TRBV5-1 to TRBJ1-2, with 10 positions matching TRBD1. The CDR3 is 15 residues long. The junction had 8 bases not matched to a gene; V was cut back by 4 bases and J by 5 bases. Germline CDR1 SGHRS, CDR2 YFSETQ.

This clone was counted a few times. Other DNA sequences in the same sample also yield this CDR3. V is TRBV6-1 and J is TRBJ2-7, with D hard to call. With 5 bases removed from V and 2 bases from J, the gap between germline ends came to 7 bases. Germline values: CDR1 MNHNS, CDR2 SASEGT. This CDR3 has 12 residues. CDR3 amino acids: CASSPLPYEQYF. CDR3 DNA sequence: TGTGCCAGCAGTCCTTTGCCCTACGAGCAGTACTTC.

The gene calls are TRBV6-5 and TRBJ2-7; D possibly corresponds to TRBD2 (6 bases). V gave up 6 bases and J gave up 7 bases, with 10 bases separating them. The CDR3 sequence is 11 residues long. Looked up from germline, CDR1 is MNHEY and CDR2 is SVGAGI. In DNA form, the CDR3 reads TGTGCCAGCAGCCGGGACTCGGAGCAGTACTTC. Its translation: CASSRDSEQYF.

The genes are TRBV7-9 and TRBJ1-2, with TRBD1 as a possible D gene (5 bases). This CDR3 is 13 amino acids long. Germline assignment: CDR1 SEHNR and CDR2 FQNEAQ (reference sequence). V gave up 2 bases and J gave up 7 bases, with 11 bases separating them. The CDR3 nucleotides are TGTGCCAGCAGCTTAAGTTCCAGGGCTGGCTACACCTTC. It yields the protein CASSLSSRAGYTF.

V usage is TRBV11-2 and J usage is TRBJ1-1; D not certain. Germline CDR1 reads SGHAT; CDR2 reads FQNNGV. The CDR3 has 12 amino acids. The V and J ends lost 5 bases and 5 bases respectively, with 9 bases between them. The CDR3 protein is CASSAAGTEAFF. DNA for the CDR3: TGTGCCAGCAGCGCCGCGGGGACTGAAGCTTTCTTT.

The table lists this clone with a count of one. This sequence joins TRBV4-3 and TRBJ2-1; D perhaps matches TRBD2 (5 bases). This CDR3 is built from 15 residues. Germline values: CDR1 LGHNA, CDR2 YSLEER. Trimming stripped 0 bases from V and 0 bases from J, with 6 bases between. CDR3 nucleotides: TGCGCCAGCAGCCAAGAGGGGAGCTCCTACAATGAGCAGTTCTTC. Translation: CASSQEGSSYNEQFF.

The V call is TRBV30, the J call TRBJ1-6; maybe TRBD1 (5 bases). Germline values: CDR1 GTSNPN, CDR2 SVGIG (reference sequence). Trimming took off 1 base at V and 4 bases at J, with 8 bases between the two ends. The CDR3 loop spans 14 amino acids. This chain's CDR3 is CAWSDEGYNSPLHF. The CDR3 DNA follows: TGTGCCTGGAGTGACGAGGGGTATAATTCACCCCTCCACTTT.

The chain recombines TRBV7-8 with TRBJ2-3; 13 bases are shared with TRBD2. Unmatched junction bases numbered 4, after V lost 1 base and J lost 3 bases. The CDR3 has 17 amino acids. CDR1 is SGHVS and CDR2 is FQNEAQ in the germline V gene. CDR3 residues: CASSLGLLAGGTDTQYF. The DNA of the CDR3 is TGTGCCAGCAGCTTAGGGTTACTAGCGGGGGGGACAGATACGCAGTATTTT. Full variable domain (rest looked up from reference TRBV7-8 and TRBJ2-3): GAGVSQSPRYKVAKRGQDVALRCDPISGHVSLFWYQQALGQGPEFLTYFQNEAQLDKSGLPSDRFFAERPEGSVSTLKIQRTQQEDSAVYLCASSLGLLAGGTDTQYFGPGTRLTVL.

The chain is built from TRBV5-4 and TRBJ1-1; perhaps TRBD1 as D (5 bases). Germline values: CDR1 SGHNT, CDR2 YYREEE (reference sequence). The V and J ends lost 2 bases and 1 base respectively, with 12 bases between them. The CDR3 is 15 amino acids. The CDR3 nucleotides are TGTGCCAGCAGCTTCTTCACGAGGGGGAACACTGAAGCTTTCTTT. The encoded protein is CASSFFTRGNTEAFF.

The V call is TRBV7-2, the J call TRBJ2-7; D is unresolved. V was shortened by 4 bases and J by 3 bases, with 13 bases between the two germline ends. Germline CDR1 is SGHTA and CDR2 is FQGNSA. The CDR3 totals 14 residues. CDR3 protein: CASSSYTASYEQYF. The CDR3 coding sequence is TGTGCCAGCAGCTCCTACACTGCTAGCTACGAGCAGTACTTC.

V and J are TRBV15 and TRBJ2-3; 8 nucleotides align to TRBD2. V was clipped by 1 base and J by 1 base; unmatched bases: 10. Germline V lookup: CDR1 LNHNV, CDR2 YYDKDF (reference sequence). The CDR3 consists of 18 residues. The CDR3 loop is CATSRARLAGHGTDTQYF. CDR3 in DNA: TGTGCCACCAGCAGAGCAAGGCTAGCGGGCCACGGCACAGATACGCAGTATTTT. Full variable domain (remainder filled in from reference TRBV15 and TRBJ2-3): DAMVIQNPRYQVTQFGKPVTLSCSQTLNHNVMYWYQQKSSQAPKLLFHYYDKDFNNEADTPDNFQSRRPNTSFCFLDIRSPGLGDTAMYLCATSRARLAGHGTDTQYFGPGTRLTVL.

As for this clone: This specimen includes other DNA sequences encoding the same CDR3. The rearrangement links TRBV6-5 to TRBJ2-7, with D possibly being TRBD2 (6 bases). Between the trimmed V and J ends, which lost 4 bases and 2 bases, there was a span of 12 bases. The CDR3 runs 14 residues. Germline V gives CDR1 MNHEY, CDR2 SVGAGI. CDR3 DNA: TGTGCCAGCAGTTCCCCGGGCGGGACCTACGAGCAGTACTTC. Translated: CASSSPGGTYEQYF.

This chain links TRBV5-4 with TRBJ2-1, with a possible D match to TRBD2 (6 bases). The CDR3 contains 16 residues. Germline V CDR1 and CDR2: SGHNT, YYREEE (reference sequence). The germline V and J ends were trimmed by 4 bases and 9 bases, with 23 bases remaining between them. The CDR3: CASSPGSSGPISEQFF. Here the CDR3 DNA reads TGTGCCAGCAGCCCCGGGAGTAGCGGCCCCATCAGTGAGCAGTTCTTC.

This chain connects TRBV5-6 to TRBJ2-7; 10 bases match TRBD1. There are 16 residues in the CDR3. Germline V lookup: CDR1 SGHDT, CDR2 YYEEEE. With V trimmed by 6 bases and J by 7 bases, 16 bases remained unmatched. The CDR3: CASIAPGQGPSWEQYF. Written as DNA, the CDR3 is TGTGCCAGCATCGCACCGGGACAGGGGCCTTCTTGGGAGCAGTACTTC.

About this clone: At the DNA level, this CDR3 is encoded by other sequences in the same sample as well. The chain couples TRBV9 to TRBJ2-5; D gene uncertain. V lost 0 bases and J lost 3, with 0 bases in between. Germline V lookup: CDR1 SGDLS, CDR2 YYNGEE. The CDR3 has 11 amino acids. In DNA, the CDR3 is TGTGCCAGCAGCGTAGAAGAGACCCAGTACTTC. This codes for CASSVEETQYF.

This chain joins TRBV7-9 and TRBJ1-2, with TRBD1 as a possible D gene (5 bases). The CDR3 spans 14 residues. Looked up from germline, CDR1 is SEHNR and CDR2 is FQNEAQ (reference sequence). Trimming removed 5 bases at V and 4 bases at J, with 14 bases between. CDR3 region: CASSPRDQGYGYTF. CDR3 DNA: TGTGCCAGCAGCCCTAGGGACCAGGGCTATGGCTACACCTTC.

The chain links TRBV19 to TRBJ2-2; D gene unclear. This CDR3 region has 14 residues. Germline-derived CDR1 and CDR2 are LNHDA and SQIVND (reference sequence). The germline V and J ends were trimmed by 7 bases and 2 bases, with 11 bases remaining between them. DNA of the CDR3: TGTGCCAGTAAAAGGGAACTAAACACCGGGGAGCTGTTTTTT. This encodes CASKRELNTGELFF. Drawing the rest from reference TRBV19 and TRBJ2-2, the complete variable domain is DGGITQSPKYLFRKEGQNVTLSCEQNLNHDAMYWYRQDPGQGLRLIYYSQIVNDFQKGDIAEGYSVSREKKESFPLTVTSAQKNPTAFYLCASKRELNTGELFFGEGSRLTVL.